These 10 T cell receptor beta chains were all obtained from the same sample, sequenced in a study of tumour-infiltrating T cells in Burkitt lymphoma. TCRdb's table, derived via immunoSEQ multiplex PCR, lists solely in-frame clones and lacks some. This table has about 810 clones, 72% appearing once. Sequenced: tumor tissue. Every receptor here comes from a human donor with Burkitt lymphoma.

The chain combines TRBV10-2 with TRBJ2-1; D gene unclear. Germline V gene data show CDR1 as WSHSY and CDR2 as SAAADI. V was trimmed by 1 base and J by 3 bases, leaving 4 bases between them. This CDR3 has 13 amino acids. CDR3 region: CASSEFSYNEQFF. The CDR3 nucleotides read TGCGCCAGCAGTGAGTTTAGCTACAATGAGCAGTTCTTC.

The sample holds a few counts of this clone. J is TRBJ2-3 and V is TRBV6-1; D is ambiguous. Germline V gene sequence: CDR1 MNHNS, CDR2 SASEGT. The V end was cut by 1 base, the J end by 2 bases, with 1 base between. The CDR3 is 12 amino acids. The chain's CDR3 is CASSEVTDTQYF. CDR3 sequence (DNA): TGTGCCAGCAGTGAAGTCACAGATACGCAGTATTTT.

The rearrangement links TRBV6-1 to TRBJ1-2; D not certain. The CDR3 contains 15 residues. V dropped 8 bases and J dropped 8 bases, with 24 bases sitting between them. In germline, CDR1 is MNHNS, CDR2 SASEGT. The CDR3 here is CASSPGGSNYGGYTF. In nucleotides, the CDR3 is TGTGCCAGCTCCCCTGGCGGGTCCAACTATGGGGGCTACACCTTC.

The V and J genes are TRBV4-2 and TRBJ2-1; 13 positions agree with TRBD2. This CDR3 spans 17 amino acids. The junction had 7 bases not matched to a gene; V was cut back by 4 bases and J by 4 bases. Germline loops: CDR1 LGHNA, CDR2 YNFKEQ. CDR3 loop: CASSLGLAGVKYNEQFF. DNA for the CDR3: TGTGCCAGCAGCCTTGGACTAGCGGGAGTTAAGTACAATGAGCAGTTCTTC.

The chain joins TRBV4-1 to TRBJ1-5, with TRBD1 matching over 8 bases. Germline V gene sequence: CDR1 MGHRA, CDR2 YSYEKL. The V segment lost 0 bases and the J segment 6 bases; nucleotides outside the gene matches: 7. CDR3 length equals 16 residues. The CDR3 DNA reads as TGCGCCAGCAGCCAAGATCTGGCAGGGGGCACTCAGCCCCAGCATTTT. It encodes CASSQDLAGGTQPQHF.

The genes are TRBV18 and TRBJ1-1; the match to TRBD1 covers 8 bases. The germline CDR1 and CDR2 sequences are KGHSH and LQKENI. V lost 3 bases and J lost 1; bases outside the gene matches: 1. The CDR3 is 14 amino acids. The CDR3 nucleotides are TGTGCCAGCTCACCTGGACAGGGGAACACTGAAGCTTTCTTT. Amino acid sequence: CASSPGQGNTEAFF.

The chain combines TRBV7-2 with TRBJ2-7; the D gene is possibly TRBD2 (6 bases). The CDR3 spans 14 residues. The germline CDR1 and CDR2 sequences are SGHTA and FQGNSA. The V gene lost 2 bases and the J gene lost 2 bases, with 10 bases spanning the gap. This CDR3 is CASSLISGTYEQYF. CDR3 nucleotides: TGTGCCAGCAGCTTAATTAGCGGAACCTACGAGCAGTACTTC.

This clone has more than one count but fewer than ten. This rearrangement joins TRBV6-5 to TRBJ1-1; a weak D match, TRBD1 (6 bases). This CDR3 is 13 amino acids long. Germline V gives CDR1 MNHEY, CDR2 SVGAGI. V was cut by 6 bases and J by 5 bases, with 13 bases left in between. Here the CDR3 DNA reads TGTGCCAGCAGCCTTACAGGGCTTACTGAAGCTTTCTTT. This sequence encodes CASSLTGLTEAFF.

The J gene is TRBJ1-1, the V gene TRBV11-1, with D unclear. The CDR3 extends over 15 amino acids. The V end was cut by 3 bases, the J end by 6 bases, with 17 bases between. Per germline, CDR1 SGHAT and CDR2 FQDESV (reference sequence). In nucleotides, the CDR3 is TGTGCCAGCAGCTTTAGTGGACCCACCGACCCTGAAGCTTTCTTT. It specifies CASSFSGPTDPEAFF.

The V gene is TRBV9, the J gene TRBJ2-3; D is undetermined. The V end lost 2 bases, the J end lost 3 bases, and 13 bases lay between the germline ends. CDR1 is SGDLS and CDR2 is YYNGEE in the germline V gene. The CDR3 has 15 residues. CDR3: CASSVAFLRTDTQYF. The DNA of the CDR3 is TGTGCCAGCAGCGTGGCTTTTCTGCGGACAGATACGCAGTATTTT.